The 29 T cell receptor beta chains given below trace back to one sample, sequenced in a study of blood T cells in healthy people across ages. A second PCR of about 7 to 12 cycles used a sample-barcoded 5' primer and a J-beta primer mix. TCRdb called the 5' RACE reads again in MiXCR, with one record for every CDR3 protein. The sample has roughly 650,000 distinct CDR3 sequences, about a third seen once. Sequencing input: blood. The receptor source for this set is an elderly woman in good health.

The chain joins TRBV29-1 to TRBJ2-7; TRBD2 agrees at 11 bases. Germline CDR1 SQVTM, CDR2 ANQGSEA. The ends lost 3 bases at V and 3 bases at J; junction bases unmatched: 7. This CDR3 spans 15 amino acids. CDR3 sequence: CSVEASGGPHYEQYF. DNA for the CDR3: TGCAGCGTTGAGGCTAGCGGGGGGCCTCACTACGAGCAGTACTTC.

The CDR3 reads CASSRRTGVGNEQFF. Written as DNA, the CDR3 is TGTGCCAGCAGCCGGAGGACAGGGGTTGGTAATGAGCAGTTCTTC. The V call is TRBV11-2, the J call TRBJ2-1, with 9 bases lining up with TRBD1. In germline, CDR1 is SGHAT, CDR2 FQNNGV. Trimming took 5 bases from V and 7 from J; bases not matched to a gene: 9. The length of the CDR3 is 15 residues.

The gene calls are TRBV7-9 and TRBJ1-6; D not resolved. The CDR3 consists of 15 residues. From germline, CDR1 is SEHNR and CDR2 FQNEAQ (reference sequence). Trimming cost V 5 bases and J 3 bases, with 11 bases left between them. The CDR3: CASSLCRGYNSPLHF. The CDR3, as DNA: TGTGCCAGCAGCCTCTGCAGAGGCTATAATTCACCCCTCCACTTT.

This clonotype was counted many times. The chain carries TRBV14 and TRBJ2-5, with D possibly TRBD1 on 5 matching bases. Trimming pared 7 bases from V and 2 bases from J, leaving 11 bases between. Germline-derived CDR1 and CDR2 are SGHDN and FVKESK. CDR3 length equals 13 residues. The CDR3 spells CASNDSSQETQYF. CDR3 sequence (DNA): TGTGCCAGCAACGACAGTAGTCAAGAGACCCAGTACTTC.

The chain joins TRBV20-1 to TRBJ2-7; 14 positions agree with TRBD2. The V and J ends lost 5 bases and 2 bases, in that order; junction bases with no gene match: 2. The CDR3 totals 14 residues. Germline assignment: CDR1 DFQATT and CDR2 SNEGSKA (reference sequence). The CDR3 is CSARTSGRTYEQYF. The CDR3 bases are TGCAGTGCTCGGACTAGCGGGAGGACCTACGAGCAGTACTTC.

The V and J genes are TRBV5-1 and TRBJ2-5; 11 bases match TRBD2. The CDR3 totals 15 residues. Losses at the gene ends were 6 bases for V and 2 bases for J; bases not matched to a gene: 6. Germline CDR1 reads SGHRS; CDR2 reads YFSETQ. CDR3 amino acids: CASNIAGGPQETQYF. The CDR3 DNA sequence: TGCGCCAGCAACATAGCGGGGGGGCCTCAAGAGACCCAGTACTTC.

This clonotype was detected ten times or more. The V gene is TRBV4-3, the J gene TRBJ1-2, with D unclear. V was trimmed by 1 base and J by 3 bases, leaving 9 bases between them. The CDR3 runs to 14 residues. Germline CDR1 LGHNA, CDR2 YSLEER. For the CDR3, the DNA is TGCGCCAGCAGCCAAGGGCAGGCTTACTATGGCTACACCTTC. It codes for CASSQGQAYYGYTF.

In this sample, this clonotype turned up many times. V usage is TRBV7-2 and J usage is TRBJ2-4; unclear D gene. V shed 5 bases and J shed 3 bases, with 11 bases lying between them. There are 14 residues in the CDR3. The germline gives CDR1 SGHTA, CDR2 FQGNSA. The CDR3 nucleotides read TGTGCCAGCAGCCCTTCAAGTAACAAAAACATTCAGTACTTC. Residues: CASSPSSNKNIQYF.

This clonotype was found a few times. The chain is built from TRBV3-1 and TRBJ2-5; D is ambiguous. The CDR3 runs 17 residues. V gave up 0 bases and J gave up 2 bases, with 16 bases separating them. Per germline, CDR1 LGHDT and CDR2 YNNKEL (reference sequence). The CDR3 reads CASSQDLLDFSQETQYF. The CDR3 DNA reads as TGTGCCAGCAGCCAAGATTTGCTAGACTTTTCTCAAGAGACCCAGTACTTC.

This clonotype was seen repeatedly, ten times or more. DNA of the CDR3: TGTGCCAGCAGCGTAGGTCTCGGGCTCGAGACCCAGTACTTC. Translated, it gives CASSVGLGLETQYF. The chain links TRBV9 to TRBJ2-5, with unresolved D. Per germline, CDR1 SGDLS and CDR2 YYNGEE. CDR3 size: 14 residues. V lost 0 bases, J lost 5 bases, and 11 bases lay in between.

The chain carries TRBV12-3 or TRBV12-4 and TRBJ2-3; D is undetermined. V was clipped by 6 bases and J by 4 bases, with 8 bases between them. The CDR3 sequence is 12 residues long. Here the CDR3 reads CASRPNADTQYF. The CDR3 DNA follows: TGTGCCAGCAGGCCGAATGCAGATACGCAGTATTTT.

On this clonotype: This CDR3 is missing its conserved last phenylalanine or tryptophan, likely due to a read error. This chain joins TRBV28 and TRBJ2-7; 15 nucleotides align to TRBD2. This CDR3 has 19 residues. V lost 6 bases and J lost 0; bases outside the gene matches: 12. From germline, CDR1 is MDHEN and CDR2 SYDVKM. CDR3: CASRPGLAGGSPLSYEQYL. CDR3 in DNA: TGTGCCAGCAGACCGGGACTAGCGGGGGGCTCCCCCCTCTCCTACGAGCAGTACTTA.

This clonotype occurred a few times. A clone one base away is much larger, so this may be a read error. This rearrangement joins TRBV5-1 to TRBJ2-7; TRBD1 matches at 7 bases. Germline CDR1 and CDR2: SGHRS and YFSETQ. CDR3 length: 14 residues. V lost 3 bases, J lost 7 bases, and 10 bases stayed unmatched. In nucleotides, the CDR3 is TGCGCCAGCAGCTCAGGACAGGTAATTAGTGAGCAGTACTTC. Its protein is CASSSGQVISEQYF.

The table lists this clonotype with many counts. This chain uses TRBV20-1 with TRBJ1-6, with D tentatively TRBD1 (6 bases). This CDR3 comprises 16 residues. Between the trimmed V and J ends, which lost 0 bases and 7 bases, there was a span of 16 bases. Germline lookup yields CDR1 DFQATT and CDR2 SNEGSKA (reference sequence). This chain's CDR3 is CSARDSRQGQNSPLHF. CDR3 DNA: TGCAGTGCTAGAGACTCCCGGCAGGGGCAAAATTCACCCCTCCACTTT.

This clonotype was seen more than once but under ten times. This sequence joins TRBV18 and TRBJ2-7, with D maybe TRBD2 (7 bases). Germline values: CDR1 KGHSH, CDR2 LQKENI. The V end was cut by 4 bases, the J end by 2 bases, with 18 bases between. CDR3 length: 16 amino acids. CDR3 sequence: CASSQARRGRPYEQYF. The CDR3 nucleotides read TGTGCCAGCTCACAGGCCCGGCGGGGGCGTCCCTACGAGCAGTACTTC.

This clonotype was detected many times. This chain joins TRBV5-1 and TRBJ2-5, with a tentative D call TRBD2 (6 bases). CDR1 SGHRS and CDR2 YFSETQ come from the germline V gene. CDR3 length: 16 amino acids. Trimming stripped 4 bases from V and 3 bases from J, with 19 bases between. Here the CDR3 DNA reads TGCGCCAGCAGCGCGGGAACCCGGGCCGAAGAAGAGACCCAGTACTTC. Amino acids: CASSAGTRAEEETQYF.

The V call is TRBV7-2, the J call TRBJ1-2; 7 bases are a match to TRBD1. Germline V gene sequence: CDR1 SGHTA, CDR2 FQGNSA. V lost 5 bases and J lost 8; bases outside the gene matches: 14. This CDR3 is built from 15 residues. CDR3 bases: TGTGCCAGCAGCCCCGTCATAAGACAGGGTTCAGGCTACACCTTC. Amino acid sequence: CASSPVIRQGSGYTF.

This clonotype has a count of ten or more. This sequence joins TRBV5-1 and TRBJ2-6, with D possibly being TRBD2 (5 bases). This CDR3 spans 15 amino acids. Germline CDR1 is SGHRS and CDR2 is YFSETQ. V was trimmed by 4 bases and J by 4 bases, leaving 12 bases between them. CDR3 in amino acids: CASSRSGSGANVLTF. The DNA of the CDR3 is TGCGCCAGCAGCCGTTCGGGGAGCGGGGCCAACGTCCTGACTTTC.

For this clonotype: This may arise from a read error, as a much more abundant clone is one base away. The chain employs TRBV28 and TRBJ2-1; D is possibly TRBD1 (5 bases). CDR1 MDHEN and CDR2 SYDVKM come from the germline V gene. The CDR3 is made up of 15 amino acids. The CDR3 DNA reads TGTGCCAGCAGTCCCGCCAGGGCCACCTACAATGAGCAGGTCTTC. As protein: CASSPARATYNEQVF.

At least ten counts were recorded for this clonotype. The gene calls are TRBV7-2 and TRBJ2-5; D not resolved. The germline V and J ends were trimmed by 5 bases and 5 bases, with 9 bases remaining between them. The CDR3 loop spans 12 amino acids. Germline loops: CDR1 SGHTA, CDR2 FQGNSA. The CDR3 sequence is CASSPPWETQYF. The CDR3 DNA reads TGTGCCAGCAGCCCCCCATGGGAGACCCAGTACTTC.

CDR3 DNA: TGCAGTGCTAAAGGGGCTAGCCCCACGGATACGCAGTATTTT. Amino acids: CSAKGASPTDTQYF. The chain is built from TRBV20-1 and TRBJ2-3; D may match TRBD1 or TRBD2 (5 bases each). Germline V gene lookup returns CDR1 DFQATT and CDR2 SNEGSKA (reference sequence). V lost 4 bases and J lost 6, with 17 bases in between. This CDR3 spans 14 amino acids.

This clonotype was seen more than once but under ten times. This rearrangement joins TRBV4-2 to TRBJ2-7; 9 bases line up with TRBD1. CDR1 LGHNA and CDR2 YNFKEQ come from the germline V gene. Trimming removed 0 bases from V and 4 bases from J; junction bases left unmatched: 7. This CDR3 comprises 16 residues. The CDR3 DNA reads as TGTGCCAGCAGCCAAGAGGGGTGGGGACAGGGTTACGAGCAGTACTTC. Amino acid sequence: CASSQEGWGQGYEQYF.

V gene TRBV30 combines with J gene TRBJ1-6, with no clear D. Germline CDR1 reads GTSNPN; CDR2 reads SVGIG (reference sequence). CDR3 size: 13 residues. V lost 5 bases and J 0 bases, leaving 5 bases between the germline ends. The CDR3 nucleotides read TGTGCCTGGGGATACTCCTATAATTCACCCCTCCACTTT. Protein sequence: CAWGYSYNSPLHF.

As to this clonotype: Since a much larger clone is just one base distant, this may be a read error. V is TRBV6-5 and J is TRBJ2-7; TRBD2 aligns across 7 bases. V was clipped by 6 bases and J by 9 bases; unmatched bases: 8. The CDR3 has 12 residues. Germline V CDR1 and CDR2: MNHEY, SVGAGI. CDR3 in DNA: TGTGCCAGCAGGGACGGGGGGAACACGCAGTACTTC. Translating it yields CASRDGGNTQYF.

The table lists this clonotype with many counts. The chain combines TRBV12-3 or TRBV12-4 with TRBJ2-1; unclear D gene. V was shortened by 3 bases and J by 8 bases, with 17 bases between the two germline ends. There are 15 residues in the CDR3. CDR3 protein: CASSFPGPKRDEQFF. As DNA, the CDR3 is TGTGCCAGCAGTTTTCCCGGGCCCAAACGCGATGAGCAGTTCTTC.

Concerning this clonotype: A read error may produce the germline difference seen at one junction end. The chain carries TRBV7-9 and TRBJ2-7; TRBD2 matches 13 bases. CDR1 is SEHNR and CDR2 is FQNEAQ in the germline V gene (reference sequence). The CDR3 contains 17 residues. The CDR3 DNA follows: TGTGCCAGCAGCTCAGGACTAGCGGGGGAACCTCCCTACGAGCGGTACTTC. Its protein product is CASSSGLAGEPPYERYF.

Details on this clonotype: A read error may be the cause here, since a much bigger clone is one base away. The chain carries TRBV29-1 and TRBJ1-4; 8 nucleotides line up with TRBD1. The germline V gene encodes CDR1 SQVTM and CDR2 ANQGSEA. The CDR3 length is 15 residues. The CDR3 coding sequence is TGCAGCGTTACCCAGGGGGCCCTGATTAATGAAAAACGGTTTTTT. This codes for CSVTQGALINEKRFF.

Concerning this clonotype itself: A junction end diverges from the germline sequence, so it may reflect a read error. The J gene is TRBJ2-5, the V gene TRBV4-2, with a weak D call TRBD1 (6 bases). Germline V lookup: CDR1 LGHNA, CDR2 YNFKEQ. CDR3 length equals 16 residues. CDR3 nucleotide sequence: TGTGCCAACAGCCAAGGTAGTGGACAGTACCAAGAGGCCCAGTACTTC. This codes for CANSQGSGQYQEAQYF.

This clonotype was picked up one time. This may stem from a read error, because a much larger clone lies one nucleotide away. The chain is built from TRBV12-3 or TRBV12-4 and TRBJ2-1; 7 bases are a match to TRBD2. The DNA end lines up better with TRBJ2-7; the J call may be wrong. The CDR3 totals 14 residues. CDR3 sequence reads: CASSWASGAYEQYF. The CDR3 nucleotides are TGTGCCAGCAGTTGGGCTAGCGGTGCCTACGAGCAGTACTTC.